The table lists the clone carrying this TCR beta chain with a few counts. Germline V gene lookup returns CDR1 SGHRS and CDR2 YFSETQ. Trimming removed 5 bases from V and 8 bases from J, with 17 bases in between. This CDR3 has 14 residues. Documented treatment: randomized to nivolumab then ipilimumab (arm A) or the reverse (arm B). Patients had received no earlier DNA-damaging chemotherapy. The data stem from a study of sequential checkpoint blockade in melanoma. Study overall: First-line arms were nivolumab then ipilimumab, or the reverse, randomized 1:1.

Profiling relied on immunoSEQ multiplex PCR, and the TCRdb table lists in-frame clones only, not all of them. Here the sample spans some 8,100 clones, 25% to 35% being singletons. This TCR derives from a human donor with melanoma. Here the sequenced sample was tumor tissue (inferred from file names), taken from a patient given nivolumab and ipilimumab in sequence. The rearrangement joins TRBV5-1 to TRBJ2-4; no definite D call. This chain's CDR3 is CASSVTEGRYIQYF. The CDR3 DNA sequence: TGCGCCAGCAGTGTGACTGAAGGGCGTTACATTCAGTACTTC. The whole variable domain, remainder taken from reference TRBV5-1 and TRBJ2-4, is KAGVTQTPRYLIKTRGQQVTLSCSPISGHRSVSWYQQTPGQGLQFLFEYFSETQRNKGNFPGRFSGRQFSNSRSEMNVSTLELGDSALYLCASSVTEGRYIQYFGAGTRLSVL.